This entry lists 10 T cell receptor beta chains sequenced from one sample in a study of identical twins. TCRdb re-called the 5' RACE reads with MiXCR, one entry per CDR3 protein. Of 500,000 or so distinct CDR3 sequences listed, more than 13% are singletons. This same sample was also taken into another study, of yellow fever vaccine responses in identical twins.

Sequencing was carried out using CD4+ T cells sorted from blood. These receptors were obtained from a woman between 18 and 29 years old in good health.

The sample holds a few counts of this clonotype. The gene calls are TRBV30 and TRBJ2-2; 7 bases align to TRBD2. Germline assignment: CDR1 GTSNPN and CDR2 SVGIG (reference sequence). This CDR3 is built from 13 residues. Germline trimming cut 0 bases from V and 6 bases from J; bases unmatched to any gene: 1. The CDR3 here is CAWSVGGSGELFF. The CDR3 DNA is TGTGCCTGGAGTGTCGGGGGGTCCGGGGAGCTGTTTTTT.

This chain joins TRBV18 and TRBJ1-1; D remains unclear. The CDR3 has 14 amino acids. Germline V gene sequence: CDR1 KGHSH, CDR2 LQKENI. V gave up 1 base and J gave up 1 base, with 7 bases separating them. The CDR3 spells CASSPLHRNTEAFF. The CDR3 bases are TGTGCCAGCTCACCACTACACCGGAACACTGAAGCTTTCTTT.

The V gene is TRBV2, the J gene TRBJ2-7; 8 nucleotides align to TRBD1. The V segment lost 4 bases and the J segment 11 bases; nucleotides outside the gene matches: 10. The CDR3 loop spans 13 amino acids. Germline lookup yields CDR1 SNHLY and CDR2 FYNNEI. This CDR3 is CASSVQDRAVEYF. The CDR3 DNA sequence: TGTGCCAGCAGTGTACAGGACAGGGCTGTGGAGTACTTC. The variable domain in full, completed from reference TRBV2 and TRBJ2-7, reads EPEVTQTPSHQVTQMGQEVILRCVPISNHLYFYWYRQILGQKVEFLVSFYNNEISEKSEIFDDQFSVERPDGSNFTLKIRSTKLEDSAMYFCASSVQDRAVEYFGPGTRLTVT.

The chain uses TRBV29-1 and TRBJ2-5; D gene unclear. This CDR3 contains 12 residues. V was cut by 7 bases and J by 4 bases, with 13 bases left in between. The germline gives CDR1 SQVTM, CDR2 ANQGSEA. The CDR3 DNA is TGCAGCGGCCGGGCAGCAGGAGAGACCCAGTACTTC. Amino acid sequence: CSGRAAGETQYF.

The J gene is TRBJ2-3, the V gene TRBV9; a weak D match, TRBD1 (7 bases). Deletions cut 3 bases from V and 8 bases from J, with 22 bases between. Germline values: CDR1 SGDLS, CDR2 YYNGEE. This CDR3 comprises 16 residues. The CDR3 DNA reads TGTGCCAGCAGCGGACAGGGACTGTTGTTTCCCGGTACGCAGTATTTT. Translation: CASSGQGLLFPGTQYF.

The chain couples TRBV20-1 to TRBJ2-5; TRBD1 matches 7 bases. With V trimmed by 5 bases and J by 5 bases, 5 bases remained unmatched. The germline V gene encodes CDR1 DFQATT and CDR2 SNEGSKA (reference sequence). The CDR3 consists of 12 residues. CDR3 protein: CSASTGTETQYF. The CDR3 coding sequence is TGCAGTGCTTCGACAGGGACGGAGACCCAGTACTTC.

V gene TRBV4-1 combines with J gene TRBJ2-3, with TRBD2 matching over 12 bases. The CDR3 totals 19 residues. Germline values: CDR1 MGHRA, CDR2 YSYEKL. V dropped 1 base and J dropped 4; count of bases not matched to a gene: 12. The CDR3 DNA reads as TGCGCCAGCAGCCAAGTTGAGCTAGCGGGGGGGCGCAGCGCAGATACGCAGTATTTT. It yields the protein CASSQVELAGGRSADTQYF.

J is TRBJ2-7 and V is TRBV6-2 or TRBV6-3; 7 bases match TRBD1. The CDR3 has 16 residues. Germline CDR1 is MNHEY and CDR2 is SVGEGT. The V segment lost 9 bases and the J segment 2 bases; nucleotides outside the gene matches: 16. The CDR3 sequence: CARKGTGTVLTYEQYF. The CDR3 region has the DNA TGTGCCAGAAAAGGGACCGGGACAGTATTAACCTACGAGCAGTACTTC.

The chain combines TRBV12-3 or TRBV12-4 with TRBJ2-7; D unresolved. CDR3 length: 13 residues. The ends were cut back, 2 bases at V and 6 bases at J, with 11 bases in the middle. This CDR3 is CASSLKLVGEQYF. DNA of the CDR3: TGTGCCAGCAGTTTAAAGTTAGTAGGCGAGCAGTACTTC.

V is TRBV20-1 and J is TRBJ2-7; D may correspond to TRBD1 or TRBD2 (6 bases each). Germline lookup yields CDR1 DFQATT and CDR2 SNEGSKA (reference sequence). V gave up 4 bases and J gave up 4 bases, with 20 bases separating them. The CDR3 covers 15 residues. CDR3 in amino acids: CSATGGGTSLYEQYF. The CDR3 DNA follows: TGCAGTGCTACTGGCGGAGGGACATCACTATACGAGCAGTACTTC.